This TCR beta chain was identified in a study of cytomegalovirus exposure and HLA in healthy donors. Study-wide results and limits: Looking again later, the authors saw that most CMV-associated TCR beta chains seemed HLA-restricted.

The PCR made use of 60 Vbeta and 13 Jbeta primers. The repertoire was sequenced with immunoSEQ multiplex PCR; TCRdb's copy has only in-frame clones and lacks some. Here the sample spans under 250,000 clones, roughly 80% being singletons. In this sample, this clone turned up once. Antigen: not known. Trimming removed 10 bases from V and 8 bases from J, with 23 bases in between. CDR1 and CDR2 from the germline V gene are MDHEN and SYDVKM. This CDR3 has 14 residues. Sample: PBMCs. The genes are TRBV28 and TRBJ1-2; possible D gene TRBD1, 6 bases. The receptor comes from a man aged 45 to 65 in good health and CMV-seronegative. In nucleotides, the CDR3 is TGTGCCACCGATAATCCCACCCAGGGGTACGGCTACACCTTC. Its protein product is CATDNPTQGYGYTF.